A selection of T cell receptor beta chains follows, all from one sample in a study of response to subunit inactivated influenza vaccine. TCRdb reprocessed the RT-PCR reads via MiXCR and lists one record per CDR3 protein. The sample lists 530,000 or so distinct CDR3 sequences, around 15% seen once, with over 8.5% in the top ten. The starting material was PBMCs from blood, obtained less than 13 days after vaccination. The receptors shown here come from a man aged 50 to 59 who received an inactivated influenza vaccine. CDR3s include the opening cysteine and the closing phenylalanine or tryptophan. The D gene is left open where the match is weak. Clone size appears in some rows only: once, few, many, or a class for an expanded clone.

TRBJ1-2,many,NA,TRBV18,TGTGCCAGCTCACCACGAATAGACAGGAGAGCTAACTATGGCTACACCTTC,CASSPRIDRRANYGYTF
TRBJ1-1,few,NA,TRBV28,TGTGCCAGCAATTCCCCCGGGTGGTCTACCTGGACTGAAGCTTTCTTT,CASNSPGWSTWTEAFF
TRBJ2-1,few,TRBD2,TRBV12-3/TRBV12-4,TGTGCCAGCAGTCCTGGGACTAGCGGGGGAGATGAGCAGTTCTTC,CASSPGTSGGDEQFF
TRBJ2-1,NA,NA,TRBV10-3,TGTGCCATCAGACCGCGGGCCGGGCCCCACAATGAGCAGTTCTTC,CAIRPRAGPHNEQFF
TRBJ2-1,NA,NA,TRBV7-9,TGTGCCAGCAGCTCGGCGTATGAGCAGTTCTTC,CASSSAYEQFF
TRBJ2-5,NA,TRBD2,TRBV20-1,TGCAGTGCTGGGAAAATAGCGGGAGTTCGAGAGACCCAGTACTTC,CSAGKIAGVRETQYF
TRBJ2-7,few,NA,TRBV18,TGTGCCAGCTCACCACCCGGGATAGAAGGCGAGCAGTACTTC,CASSPPGIEGEQYF
TRBJ1-2,few,NA,TRBV4-2,TGTGCCAGCAGCCAAGATGCGCAGGGGTTTGGCTACACCTTC,CASSQDAQGFGYTF
TRBJ2-3,NA,NA,TRBV2,TGTGCCAGCAGACCGACCGGGGGACTCACAGATACGCAGTATTTT,CASRPTGGLTDTQYF
TRBJ2-7,NA,NA,TRBV5-1,TGCGCCAGCAGCCCTGGGGGGTACTCCTCCTACGAGCAGTACTTC,CASSPGGYSSYEQYF
TRBJ1-6,few,NA,TRBV3-1,TGTGCCAGCAGCCCCCCCTTTGGTGTTAATTCACCCCTCCACTTT,CASSPPFGVNSPLHF